These T cell receptor beta chains were read from a single sample in a study of blood T cell repertoires in COVID-19. Some clones are missing from TCRdb's copy, which holds only in-frame ones; the method was immunoSEQ multiplex PCR. The table lists about 220,000 clones, approximately 85% of them singletons. Sequencing was done on a sample of peripheral blood. These receptors were collected from a man aged 45-65 years who had recovered from COVID-19. CDR3s include the opening cysteine and the closing phenylalanine or tryptophan. The order of the fields is J gene, V gene, clone size, D gene, CDR3 protein, CDR3 DNA. The D gene is left open where the match is weak. Size tells how often a clone was seen (once, few, many) or the class of an expanded clone, and some rows leave it out.

J: TRBJ2-7
V: TRBV7-2
size: few
D: NA
CDR3: CASSATPGIEQYF
DNA: TGTGCCAGCAGCGCGACCCCCGGGATCGAGCAGTACTTC

J: TRBJ2-1
V: TRBV28
size: once
D: TRBD2
CDR3: CASSPSGRAGEQFF
DNA: TGTGCCAGCAGTCCTAGCGGGAGGGCCGGAGAGCAGTTCTTC

J: TRBJ2-2
V: TRBV5-1
size: once
D: NA
CDR3: CASSSNFGGLFF
DNA: TGCGCCAGCAGCTCTAATTTCGGGGGGCTGTTTTTT

J: TRBJ1-1
V: TRBV29-1
size: NA
D: TRBD1
CDR3: CSVTMDRAYTEAFF
DNA: TGCAGCGTGACAATGGACAGGGCCTACACTGAAGCTTTCTTT

J: TRBJ2-1
V: TRBV28
size: NA
D: TRBD2
CDR3: CASSLGLAGYNEQFF
DNA: TGTGCCAGCAGTTTAGGACTAGCGGGTTACAATGAGCAGTTCTTC

J: TRBJ2-7
V: TRBV27
size: NA
D: TRBD1
CDR3: CASSRTGAYEQYF
DNA: TGTGCCAGCAGTAGGACAGGGGCCTACGAGCAGTACTTC

J: TRBJ2-7
V: TRBV6-1
size: NA
D: NA
CDR3: CASSEARYEQYF
DNA: TGTGCCAGCAGTGAAGCGAGGTACGAGCAGTACTTC

J: TRBJ1-5
V: TRBV5-1
size: NA
D: NA
CDR3: CASSLGQGGSQPQHF
DNA: TGCGCCAGCAGCTTGGGGCAGGGTGGCAGTCAGCCCCAGCATTTT

J: TRBJ2-7
V: TRBV28
size: NA
D: NA
CDR3: CASSFLLSSYEQYF
DNA: TGTGCCAGCAGTTTTCTGTTATCCTCCTACGAGCAGTACTTC

J: TRBJ2-7
V: TRBV11-2
size: NA
D: NA
CDR3: CASSLDQGLGEQYF
DNA: TGTGCCAGCAGCTTAGATCAGGGGCTCGGGGAGCAGTACTTC

J: TRBJ2-3
V: TRBV9
size: NA
D: NA
CDR3: CASSVVNTDTQYF
DNA: TGTGCCAGCAGCGTAGTCAACACAGATACGCAGTATTTT

J: TRBJ2-4
V: TRBV29-1
size: NA
D: TRBD2
CDR3: CSVNSGTTNIQYF
DNA: TGCAGCGTCAATTCCGGGACTACAAACATTCAGTACTTC

J: TRBJ2-1
V: TRBV6-5
size: once
D: TRBD1
CDR3: CASTRAGGAYNEQFF
DNA: TGTGCCAGCACCCGTGCAGGGGGCGCCTACAATGAGCAGTTCTTC

J: TRBJ2-5
V: TRBV18
size: once
D: TRBD1
CDR3: CASSSGQGETQYF
DNA: TGTGCCAGCTCATCGGGACAGGGTGAGACCCAGTACTTC

J: TRBJ2-5
V: TRBV30
size: NA
D: NA
CDR3: CAWSRGTRRQETQYF
DNA: TGTGCCTGGAGTCGGGGAACGCGCCGCCAAGAGACCCAGTACTTC

J: TRBJ1-5
V: TRBV24-1
size: NA
D: NA
CDR3: CATSDSGSNQPQHF
DNA: TGTGCCACCAGTGATTCAGGTAGCAATCAGCCCCAGCATTTT

J: TRBJ1-1
V: TRBV24-1
size: NA
D: TRBD1
CDR3: CATSETGRQGVGSFF
DNA: TGTGCCACCAGTGAAACCGGTCGACAGGGGGTCGGGTCTTTCTTT

J: TRBJ2-7
V: TRBV28
size: NA
D: TRBD1
CDR3: CASTVSGTGGYEQYF
DNA: TGTGCCAGCACCGTTTCCGGGACAGGGGGCTACGAGCAGTACTTC

J: TRBJ1-2
V: TRBV2
size: NA
D: NA
CDR3: CASSERRGGGYTF
DNA: TGTGCCAGCAGTGAACGCAGGGGCGGAGGCTACACCTTC

J: TRBJ2-2
V: TRBV30
size: NA
D: NA
CDR3: CAWSVQGPGELFF
DNA: TGTGCCTGGAGTGTACAGGGTCCTGGGGAGCTGTTTTTT

J: TRBJ2-3
V: TRBV7-6
size: NA
D: NA
CDR3: CASSLWTADTDTQYF
DNA: TGTGCCAGCAGCCTCTGGACAGCAGACACAGATACGCAGTATTTT

J: TRBJ2-2
V: TRBV9
size: NA
D: NA
CDR3: CASSVGRRTGELFF
DNA: TGTGCCAGCAGCGTAGGGAGACGCACCGGGGAGCTGTTTTTT

J: TRBJ1-1
V: TRBV5-6
size: few
D: NA
CDR3: CASSRGLFNTEAFF
DNA: TGTGCCAGCAGCCGAGGGCTGTTTAACACTGAAGCTTTCTTT

J: TRBJ2-7
V: TRBV27
size: NA
D: TRBD2
CDR3: CASSLRAGGWYEQYF
DNA: TGTGCCAGCAGTTTACGGGCGGGGGGGTGGTACGAGCAGTACTTC

J: TRBJ2-5
V: TRBV18
size: NA
D: NA
CDR3: CASSPGSGWQETQYF
DNA: TGTGCCAGCTCACCAGGATCAGGGTGGCAAGAGACCCAGTACTTC

J: TRBJ2-1
V: TRBV7-6
size: NA
D: TRBD2
CDR3: CASSRVAGDSYNEQFF
DNA: TGTGCCAGCAGCCGGGTAGCGGGCGATTCCTACAATGAGCAGTTCTTC

J: TRBJ2-1
V: TRBV5-1
size: once
D: TRBD2
CDR3: CASSSPGTSGRYEQFF
DNA: TGCGCCAGCAGCTCTCCCGGGACTAGCGGTAGGTATGAGCAGTTCTTC

J: TRBJ1-2
V: TRBV7-9
size: NA
D: NA
CDR3: CASSLPGQRNYGYTF
DNA: TGTGCCAGCAGCCTCCCTGGACAGCGAAACTATGGCTACACCTTC

J: TRBJ1-2
V: TRBV6-5
size: NA
D: NA
CDR3: CASSYRGSEGYTF
DNA: TGTGCCAGCAGTTACAGAGGGTCGGAAGGCTACACCTTC

J: TRBJ1-2
V: TRBV6-5
size: NA
D: NA
CDR3: CASSSVLAINNYGYTF
DNA: TGTGCCAGCAGTTCCGTCCTGGCAATTAATAACTATGGCTACACCTTC

J: TRBJ1-2
V: TRBV18
size: NA
D: NA
CDR3: CASSPTTSFDGYTF
DNA: TGTGCCAGCTCACCAACAACCTCATTCGATGGCTACACCTTC

J: TRBJ1-6
V: TRBV28
size: NA
D: NA
CDR3: CASVPGGGSYNSPLHF
DNA: TGTGCCAGCGTGCCTGGGGGCGGCTCCTATAATTCACCCCTCCACTTT

J: TRBJ1-4
V: TRBV18
size: NA
D: TRBD1
CDR3: CASSPAGQPNEKLFF
DNA: TGTGCCAGCTCACCAGCGGGACAGCCCAATGAAAAACTGTTTTTT

J: TRBJ1-2
V: TRBV6-5
size: NA
D: TRBD1
CDR3: CASTETGSNYGYTF
DNA: TGTGCCAGCACCGAGACAGGGTCCAACTATGGCTACACCTTC

J: TRBJ2-1
V: TRBV15
size: NA
D: TRBD1
CDR3: CATSGLDRVEQFF
DNA: TGTGCCACCAGCGGGCTGGACAGGGTAGAGCAGTTCTTC

J: TRBJ2-3
V: TRBV19
size: NA
D: TRBD2
CDR3: CASSITVGTSGSLGDTQYF
DNA: TGTGCCAGTAGTATAACCGTCGGGACTAGCGGGAGTTTAGGAGATACGCAGTATTTT

J: TRBJ2-1
V: TRBV29-1
size: NA
D: NA
CDR3: CSVRGLGYNEQFF
DNA: TGCAGCGTCCGGGGATTGGGCTACAATGAGCAGTTCTTC

J: TRBJ2-7
V: TRBV7-8
size: once
D: TRBD2
CDR3: CASSLVGTSGSYYEQYF
DNA: TGTGCCAGCAGCTTAGTCGGGACTAGCGGGAGCTACTACGAGCAGTACTTC

J: TRBJ1-2
V: TRBV28
size: once
D: NA
CDR3: CASSLWQAYNYGYTF
DNA: TGTGCCAGCAGTTTGTGGCAGGCCTATAACTATGGCTACACCTTC

J: TRBJ2-7
V: TRBV28
size: NA
D: NA
CDR3: CASSPSRPPPYEQYF
DNA: TGTGCCAGCAGTCCATCGCGTCCCCCTCCGTACGAGCAGTACTTC

J: TRBJ2-4
V: TRBV18
size: NA
D: NA
CDR3: CASSPRWGQEVGKNIQYF
DNA: TGTGCCAGCTCACCCCGTTGGGGGCAAGAAGTAGGCAAAAACATTCAGTACTTC

J: TRBJ1-1
V: TRBV19
size: few
D: NA
CDR3: CASSTLDTLTEAFF
DNA: TGTGCCAGTAGTACCCTGGACACCCTAACTGAAGCTTTCTTT

J: TRBJ2-3
V: TRBV27
size: NA
D: TRBD2
CDR3: CASSWGLATDTQYF
DNA: TGTGCCAGCAGTTGGGGACTAGCTACAGATACGCAGTATTTT

J: TRBJ1-2
V: TRBV24-1
size: NA
D: TRBD1
CDR3: CATSDDNRGSYGYTF
DNA: TGTGCCACCAGTGATGACAACAGGGGGAGCTATGGCTACACCTTC

J: TRBJ2-6
V: TRBV19
size: NA
D: TRBD1
CDR3: CASSRPGQASGANVLTF
DNA: TGTGCCAGTAGTCGTCCGGGACAGGCCTCTGGGGCCAACGTCCTGACTTTC

J: TRBJ2-7
V: TRBV6-5
size: NA
D: TRBD1
CDR3: CAIRQGAFYEQYF
DNA: TGTGCCATACGACAGGGGGCGTTCTACGAGCAGTACTTC

J: TRBJ2-7
V: TRBV19
size: NA
D: NA
CDR3: CASSIGGDSYEQYF
DNA: TGTGCCAGTAGTATTGGAGGGGATTCCTACGAGCAGTACTTC

J: TRBJ2-1
V: TRBV19
size: NA
D: TRBD2
CDR3: CASSIASGIYNEQFF
DNA: TGTGCCAGTAGTATAGCTAGCGGGATTTACAATGAGCAGTTCTTC

J: TRBJ2-7
V: TRBV2
size: NA
D: TRBD2
CDR3: CASSVAGGTYEQYF
DNA: TGTGCCAGCAGTGTTGCGGGAGGGACGTACGAGCAGTACTTC

J: TRBJ1-1
V: TRBV2
size: NA
D: NA
CDR3: CASSQLTEAFF
DNA: TGTGCCAGCAGCCAACTTACTGAAGCTTTCTTT

J: TRBJ2-7
V: TRBV5-4
size: NA
D: NA
CDR3: CASSLGVSYEQYF
DNA: TGTGCCAGCAGCTTGGGCGTATCCTACGAGCAGTACTTC

J: TRBJ2-3
V: TRBV3-1/TRBV3-2
size: once
D: TRBD2
CDR3: CASSPTSGTDTQYF
DNA: TGTGCCAGCAGCCCAACTAGCGGCACAGATACGCAGTATTTT

J: TRBJ2-3
V: TRBV6-6
size: NA
D: TRBD2
CDR3: CASSLWTSGRGADTQYF
DNA: TGTGCCAGCAGTCTCTGGACTAGCGGGAGGGGGGCAGATACGCAGTATTTT

J: TRBJ2-1
V: TRBV19
size: few
D: TRBD2
CDR3: CASSIGPAGRYNEQFF
DNA: TGTGCCAGTAGTATAGGTCCAGCGGGACGCTACAATGAGCAGTTCTTC

J: TRBJ2-5
V: TRBV28
size: once
D: TRBD2
CDR3: CASRAGLAGVETQYF
DNA: TGTGCCAGCAGAGCGGGACTAGCGGGAGTAGAGACCCAGTACTTC

J: TRBJ1-1
V: TRBV5-1
size: NA
D: NA
CDR3: CASSLAGRADEAFF
DNA: TGCGCCAGCAGCTTGGCCGGGAGGGCGGACGAAGCTTTCTTT

J: TRBJ2-5
V: TRBV19
size: NA
D: NA
CDR3: CASSIVAAGLRASKEETQYF
DNA: TGTGCCAGTAGTATAGTAGCGGCGGGACTCAGGGCGAGTAAAGAAGAGACCCAGTACTTC